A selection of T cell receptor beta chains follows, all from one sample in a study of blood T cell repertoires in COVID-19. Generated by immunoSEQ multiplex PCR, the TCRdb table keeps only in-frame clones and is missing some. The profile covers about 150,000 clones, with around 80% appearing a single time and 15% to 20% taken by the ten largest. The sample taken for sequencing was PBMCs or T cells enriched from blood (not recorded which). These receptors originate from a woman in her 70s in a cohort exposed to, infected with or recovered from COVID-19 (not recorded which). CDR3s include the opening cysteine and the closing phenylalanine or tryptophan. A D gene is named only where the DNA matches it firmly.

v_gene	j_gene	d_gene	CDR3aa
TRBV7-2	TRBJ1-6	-	CASSLVPLNSPLHF
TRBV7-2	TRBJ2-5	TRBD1	CATETGGQETQYF
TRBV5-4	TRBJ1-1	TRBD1	CASSPGQGGNTEAFF
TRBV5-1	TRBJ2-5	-	CASSIITGIQETQYF
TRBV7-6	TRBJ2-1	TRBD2	CASSLMSSGGYNEQFF
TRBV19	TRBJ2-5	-	CASSIISAGGGETQYF
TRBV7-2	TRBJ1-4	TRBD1	CASSQAGGREKLFF
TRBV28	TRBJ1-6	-	CAARRSNYNSPLHF
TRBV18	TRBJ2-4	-	CASSPRGKNIQYF
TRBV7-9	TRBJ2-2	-	CASSPIGTNTGELFF